These T cell receptor beta chains were read from a single sample in a study of identical twins. TCRdb reprocessed the 5' RACE reads with MiXCR, giving one entry per CDR3 protein. Here the sample spans fewer than 650,000 distinct CDR3 sequences, under 8.5% being singletons. These records were also assigned to another study, of yellow fever vaccine responses in identical twins.

What was sequenced was PBMCs. The source of these receptors is a woman younger than 35 in good health. CDR3s leave out the opening cysteine and the closing phenylalanine or tryptophan. Fields, in order: J gene, V gene, CDR3 protein.

>TRBJ2-5|TRBV9
ASSTESYQETQY
>TRBJ2-3|TRBV6-5
ASRGSADTQY
>TRBJ2-3|TRBV5-3
ATKLGALATTDTQY
>TRBJ2-3|TRBV24-1
ATSDLPSGHGTDTQY
>TRBJ1-5|TRBV4-1
ASSQSTGWGNQPQH
>TRBJ2-1|TRBV7-9
ASSGFSGSSYNEQF
>TRBJ2-3|TRBV7-9
ASSWTSGRTDTQY
>TRBJ2-1|TRBV20-1
SPGPGGWSGGPDEQF
>TRBJ2-5|TRBV7-9
ASSLAAGELETQY
>TRBJ1-2|TRBV12-3/TRBV12-4
ASGRGLGRTGYT